This T cell receptor beta chain was documented in a study of blood T cell repertoires in COVID-19. At the level of the study: Sources were T cells, B-cell-depleted T cells, or PBMCs; the material itself was cDNA or gDNA.

Profiling relied on immunoSEQ multiplex PCR, and the TCRdb table lists in-frame clones only, not all of them. The sample yields roughly 250,000 clones, around 82% seen once. The receptor comes from a human donor with COVID-19, enrolled during active disease. The donor label of this sample is uncertain. Sequencing was performed on peripheral blood.

The DNA of the CDR3 is TGTGCCAGCAGTCCCAGCGGGACACCGAGAACTGAAGCTTTCTTT. The encoded protein is CASSPSGTPRTEAFF. The chain has TRBV27 and TRBJ1-1; a weak D match, TRBD1 (6 bases). V was clipped by 5 bases and J by 5 bases, with 18 bases between them. CDR3 size: 15 residues. Germline V lookup: CDR1 MNHEY, CDR2 SMNVEV (reference sequence).